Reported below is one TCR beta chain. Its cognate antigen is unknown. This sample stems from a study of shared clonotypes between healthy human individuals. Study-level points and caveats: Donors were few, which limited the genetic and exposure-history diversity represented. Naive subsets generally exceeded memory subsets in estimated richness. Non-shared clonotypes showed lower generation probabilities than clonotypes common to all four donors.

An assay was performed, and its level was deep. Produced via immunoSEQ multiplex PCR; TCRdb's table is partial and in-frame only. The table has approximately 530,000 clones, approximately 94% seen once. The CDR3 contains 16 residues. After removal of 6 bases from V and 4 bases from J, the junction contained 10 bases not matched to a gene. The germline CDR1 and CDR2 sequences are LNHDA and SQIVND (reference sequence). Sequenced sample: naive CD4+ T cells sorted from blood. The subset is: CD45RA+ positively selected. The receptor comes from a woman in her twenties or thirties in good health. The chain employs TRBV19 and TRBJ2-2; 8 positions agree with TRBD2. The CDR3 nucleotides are TGTGCCAGTAGCCCGACACGACTAGCGTCCACCGGGGAGCTGTTTTTT. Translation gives CASSPTRLASTGELFF.